This T cell receptor (beta chain) came from a study of T cell clonotyping in hematopoietic cell transplantation. Regarding the study as a whole: Graft donor and pretransplant recipient Inverse Simpson Index values predicted broader posttransplant TCR diversity. At the given depth, recipient repertoires were over 97% de novo clonotypes.

The CDR3 is 15 amino acids. V lost 5 bases and J lost 0, with 11 bases in between. From germline, CDR1 is LNHDA and CDR2 SQIVND (reference sequence). Concerning this clone itself: Its antigen is undetermined.

Assay: immunoSEQ multiplex PCR; the TCRdb copy retains only in-frame clones and omits some. The sample holds approximately 42,000 clones; around 95% are singletons and the top ten take about 1%. The chain combines TRBV19 with TRBJ1-3; possible D gene TRBD1, 6 bases. Sequencing used peripheral blood mononuclear cells. This TCR was recovered from a man between 25 and 39 years old in good health. Some clones in this sample may be carry-over from other donors' samples. Here the CDR3 DNA reads TGTGCCAGTAGTCCGGGACACCGCTCTGGAAACACCATATATTTT. This sequence encodes CASSPGHRSGNTIYF.